The 18 T cell receptor beta chains in this list originate from one sample, sequenced in a study of control samples from healthy donors and cancer patients. TCRdb's table, derived via immunoSEQ multiplex PCR, lists solely in-frame clones and lacks some. This table holds roughly 100,000 clones, around 89% found once. Sequencing was done on a sample of PBMCs. These receptors all stem from a man aged 55 to 70 with lung cancer.

In nucleotides, the CDR3 is TGTGCCAGCAGCCGAAGAGACCGGGACGGACAGTTCTTC. This codes for CASSRRDRDGQFF. V is TRBV7-3 and J is TRBJ2-1; D tentatively reads TRBD1 or TRBD2 (5 bases each). The V end was cut by 5 bases, the J end by 13 bases, with 18 bases between. The germline V gene encodes CDR1 SGHTA and CDR2 FQGTGA. This CDR3 comprises 13 residues. Using reference TRBV7-3 and TRBJ2-1 for the parts outside the CDR3, the full variable domain is GAGVSQTPSNKVTEKGKYVELRCDPISGHTALYWYRQSLGQGPEFLIYFQGTGAADDSGLPNDRFFAVRPEGSVSTLKIQRTERGDSAVYLCASSRRDRDGQFFGPGTRLTVL.

The gene calls are TRBV6-5 and TRBJ2-3; D ambiguous. From germline, CDR1 is MNHEY and CDR2 SVGAGI. The CDR3 totals 10 residues. The ends were cut back, 7 bases at V and 5 bases at J, with 4 bases in the middle. The CDR3 is CASKGDTQYF. CDR3 DNA sequence: TGTGCCAGCAAGGGAGATACGCAGTATTTT.

The chain recombines TRBV5-6 with TRBJ1-4; TRBD1 might be the D (6 bases). The CDR3 sequence is 14 residues long. Trimming removed 5 bases at V and 2 bases at J, with 10 bases between. Germline V gene sequence: CDR1 SGHDT, CDR2 YYEEEE. CDR3 DNA sequence: TGTGCCAGCAGTCTCGGGGGCACTAATGAAAAACTGTTTTTT. It codes for CASSLGGTNEKLFF. Combining the CDR3 with reference TRBV5-6 and TRBJ1-4 gives the whole variable domain DAGVTQSPTHLIKTRGQQVTLRCSPKSGHDTVSWYQQALGQGPQFIFQYYEEEERQRGNFPDRFSGHQFPNYSSELNVNALLLGDSALYLCASSLGGTNEKLFFGSGTQLSVL.

This clone was recorded once. This chain joins TRBV7-2 and TRBJ1-6, with TRBD1 matching 9 bases. The germline CDR1 and CDR2 sequences are SGHTA and FQGNSA. The CDR3 length is 15 residues. Trimming cost V 4 bases and J 7 bases; bases outside gene matches: 5. The DNA of the CDR3 is TGTGCCAGCAGCTCGGACAGGGGCGAAAATTCACCCCTCCACTTT. It encodes CASSSDRGENSPLHF.

This chain joins TRBV7-2 and TRBJ2-7; D possibly corresponds to TRBD1 (6 bases). Trimming stripped 1 base from V and 3 bases from J, with 13 bases between. Germline CDR1 SGHTA, CDR2 FQGNSA. This CDR3 contains 15 residues. The CDR3 region has the DNA TGTGCCAGCAGCTTAGTTCAGGGGATAAGCTACGAGCAGTACTTC. Protein product: CASSLVQGISYEQYF.

The sample holds one count of this clone. The chain is built from TRBV7-2 and TRBJ2-5, with 9 bases fitting TRBD2. Trimming took 2 bases from V and 1 from J; bases not matched to a gene: 2. Germline V lookup: CDR1 SGHTA, CDR2 FQGNSA. The CDR3 length is 15 residues. For the CDR3, the DNA is TGTGCCAGCAGCTTACTGCGGGGGGGCCAAGAGACCCAGTACTTC. Protein sequence: CASSLLRGGQETQYF. Full variable domain (rest looked up from reference TRBV7-2 and TRBJ2-5): GAGVSQSPSNKVTEKGKDVELRCDPISGHTALYWYRQSLGQGLEFLIYFQGNSAPDKSGLPSDRFSAERTGGSVSTLTIQRTQQEDSAVYLCASSLLRGGQETQYFGPGTRLLVL.

The chain couples TRBV3-1 (or the pseudogene TRBV3-2) to TRBJ1-5; 7 bases align to TRBD1. Losses at the gene ends were 3 bases for V and 3 bases for J; bases not matched to a gene: 5. From germline, CDR1 is LGHDT and CDR2 YNNKEL (reference sequence). CDR3 size: 15 residues. Written as DNA, the CDR3 is TGTGCCAGCAGCCACACCGGGACAGACAATCAGCCCCAGCATTTT. Protein: CASSHTGTDNQPQHF.

The chain uses TRBV3-1 (or the pseudogene TRBV3-2) and TRBJ1-6; TRBD1 aligns across 9 bases. The CDR3 sequence is 14 residues long. The germline V gene encodes CDR1 LGHDT and CDR2 YNNKEL (reference sequence). V lost 7 bases, J lost 5 bases, and 3 bases stayed unmatched. CDR3: CASTRTGDNSPLHF. As DNA, the CDR3 is TGTGCCAGCACACGGACAGGGGATAATTCACCCCTCCACTTT.

The rearrangement links TRBV25-1 to TRBJ2-1, with 10 bases identical to TRBD1. Germline CDR1 reads MGHDK; CDR2 reads SYGVNS. V gave up 1 base and J gave up 10 bases; unmatched junction bases: 7. The CDR3 contains 15 residues. The CDR3 is CASSELDRGVEEQFF. CDR3 nucleotides: TGTGCCAGCAGTGAATTGGACAGGGGGGTTGAGGAGCAGTTCTTC.

This clone was picked up a small number of times. This chain connects TRBV4-1 to TRBJ1-1, with unresolved D. This CDR3 is built from 12 residues. Trimming took off 3 bases at V and 6 bases at J, with 8 bases between the two ends. Germline assignment: CDR1 MGHRA and CDR2 YSYEKL. This chain's CDR3 is CASSHDGPEAFF. In DNA, the CDR3 is TGCGCCAGCAGCCACGACGGGCCTGAAGCTTTCTTT.

A note on this clone: The conserved closing phenylalanine or tryptophan is absent in this CDR3, likely reflecting a read error. It is unclear where the CDR3 begins or ends on the DNA, so no DNA is shown, and the CDR3 is as TCRdb lists it. The chain has TRBV19 and TRBJ1-4. Germline assignment: CDR1 LNHDA and CDR2 SQIVND (reference sequence). From its first to its last residue, the CDR3 has 13 amino acids. The chain's CDR3 is CASSMTSAGGVIV.

The chain uses TRBV10-3 and TRBJ1-2; D is unresolved. CDR3 length: 14 residues. In germline, CDR1 is ENHRY, CDR2 SYGVKD. Trimming took 3 bases from V and 1 from J, leaving 9 bases between them. The CDR3 DNA reads TGTGCCATCAGTGAAAATGAGGTTAACTATGGCTACACCTTC. Translated: CAISENEVNYGYTF.

This clone appeared once. This sequence joins TRBV9 and TRBJ1-3; no reliable D call. Germline loops: CDR1 SGDLS, CDR2 YYNGEE. CDR3 length: 12 residues. V was pared by 5 bases and J by 3 bases, with 6 bases between. CDR3 protein: CASSLSGNTIYF. The CDR3, as DNA: TGTGCCAGCAGTCTAAGTGGAAACACCATATATTTT.

The chain employs TRBV7-8 and TRBJ2-7; D not certain. This CDR3 has 14 amino acids. Trimming cost V 5 bases and J 1 base, with 12 bases left between them. Germline CDR1 and CDR2: SGHVS and FQNEAQ. The chain's CDR3 is CASSQAYQSYEQYV. The CDR3 DNA follows: TGTGCCAGCAGCCAGGCATATCAGTCCTACGAGCAGTACGTC.

This rearrangement joins TRBV12-3 or TRBV12-4 to TRBJ1-1; D is undetermined. The CDR3 covers 12 residues. Trimming pared 7 bases from V and 2 bases from J, leaving 8 bases between. The CDR3 reads CASTIYNTEAFF. Written as DNA, the CDR3 is TGTGCCAGCACCATATACAACACTGAAGCTTTCTTT.

The V and J genes are TRBV12-3 or TRBV12-4 and TRBJ1-1; D possibly corresponds to TRBD1 (6 bases). The CDR3 is 13 amino acids. V lost 4 bases and J lost 1, with 7 bases in between. The CDR3 DNA reads as TGTGCCAGCAGTTGGACAGCGAACACTGAAGCTTTCTTT. It yields the protein CASSWTANTEAFF.

The chain employs TRBV30 and TRBJ2-6, with no clear D. V lost 0 bases and J 1 base, leaving 10 bases between the germline ends. This CDR3 has 16 residues. CDR1 is GTSNPN and CDR2 is SVGIG in the germline V gene (reference sequence). The CDR3 loop is CAWSVVMYSGANVLTF. DNA of the CDR3: TGTGCCTGGAGTGTAGTTATGTATTCTGGGGCCAACGTCCTGACTTTC.

The chain combines TRBV5-1 with TRBJ1-1, with TRBD1 matching over 8 bases. The CDR3 is 14 residues long. V was clipped by 3 bases and J by 1 base; unmatched bases: 2. The V gene's germline CDR1 is SGHRS and CDR2 YFSETQ. The CDR3 sequence: CASSSRGQNTEAFF. The CDR3 DNA is TGCGCCAGCAGCTCCAGGGGGCAGAACACTGAAGCTTTCTTT.